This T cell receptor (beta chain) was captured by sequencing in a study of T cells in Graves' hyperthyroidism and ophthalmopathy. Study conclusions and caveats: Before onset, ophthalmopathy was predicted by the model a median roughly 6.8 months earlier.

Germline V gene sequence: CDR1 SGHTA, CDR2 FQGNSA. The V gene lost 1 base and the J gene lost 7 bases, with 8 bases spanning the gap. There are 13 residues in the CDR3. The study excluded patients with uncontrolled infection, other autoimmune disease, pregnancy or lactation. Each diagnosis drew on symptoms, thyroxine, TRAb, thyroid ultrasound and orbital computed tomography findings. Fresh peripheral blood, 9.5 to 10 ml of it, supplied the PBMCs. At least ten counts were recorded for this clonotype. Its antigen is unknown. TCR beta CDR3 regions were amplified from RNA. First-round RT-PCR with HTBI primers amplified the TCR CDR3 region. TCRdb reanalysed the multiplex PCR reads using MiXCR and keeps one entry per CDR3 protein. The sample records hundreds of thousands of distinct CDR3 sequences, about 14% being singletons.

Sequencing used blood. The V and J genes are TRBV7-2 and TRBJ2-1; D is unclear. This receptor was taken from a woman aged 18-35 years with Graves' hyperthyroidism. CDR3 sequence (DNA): TGTGCCAGCAGCTTAGTATCACGAAATGAGCAGTTCTTC. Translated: CASSLVSRNEQFF.